A single sample gave rise to the 20 T cell receptor beta chains below, sequenced in a study of cytomegalovirus exposure and HLA in healthy donors. Use of 60 Vbeta and 13 Jbeta primers characterized the PCR. The assay was immunoSEQ multiplex PCR, and TCRdb's table has in-frame clones only and misses some. Among fewer than 150,000 clones, approximately 76% were seen once, and the ten largest hold roughly a sixth. The sequenced sample consisted of PBMCs. The source is a man in his fifties or sixties in good health and CMV-seropositive.

The V call is TRBV2, the J call TRBJ2-1, with D tentatively TRBD2 (7 bases). V shed 6 bases and J shed 8 bases, with 14 bases lying between them. This CDR3 contains 13 residues. Germline V gene lookup returns CDR1 SNHLY and CDR2 FYNNEI. The CDR3 nucleotides read TGTGCCAGCAGACGGCGGGGGCGGGATGAGCAGTTCTTC. Protein: CASRRRGRDEQFF.

This chain links TRBV7-9 with TRBJ2-2; 14 bases are shared with TRBD2. Germline CDR1 is SEHNR and CDR2 is FQNEAQ (reference sequence). CDR3 length: 18 amino acids. V lost 5 bases and J lost 1; bases outside the gene matches: 6. The CDR3 bases are TGTGCCAGCAGCCCCTGGACTAGCGGGGGGCTGAACACCGGGGAGCTGTTTTTT. It translates to CASSPWTSGGLNTGELFF. Full variable domain (rest looked up from reference TRBV7-9 and TRBJ2-2): DTGVSQNPRHKITKRGQNVTFRCDPISEHNRLYWYRQTLGQGPEFLTYFQNEAQLEKSRLLSDRFSAERPKGSFSTLEIQRTEQGDSAMYLCASSPWTSGGLNTGELFFGEGSRLTVL.

The chain links TRBV29-1 to TRBJ1-2; D unresolved. The V and J ends lost 3 bases and 2 bases respectively, with 13 bases between them. CDR1 is SQVTM and CDR2 is ANQGSEA in the germline V gene. The CDR3 has 14 residues. The CDR3 loop is CSVDPREINYGYTF. CDR3 nucleotide sequence: TGCAGCGTTGACCCTCGGGAAATAAACTATGGCTACACCTTC.

This sequence joins TRBV18 and TRBJ2-1; 7 bases match TRBD2. Germline V gives CDR1 KGHSH, CDR2 LQKENI. The CDR3 totals 14 residues. Trimming removed 4 bases from V and 1 base from J; junction bases left unmatched: 1. The CDR3 DNA reads TGTGCCAGCTCACGCGGGAGTTCCTACAATGAGCAGTTCTTC. Encoded protein: CASSRGSSYNEQFF.

The rearrangement uses TRBV2 and TRBJ2-4; TRBD1 is a possible D gene (6 bases). V gave up 6 bases and J gave up 0 bases, with 9 bases separating them. CDR1 SNHLY and CDR2 FYNNEI come from the germline V gene. This CDR3 comprises 14 residues. CDR3 sequence (DNA): TGTGCCAGCAGGGGGGACATAGCCAAAAACATTCAGTACTTC. Translated: CASRGDIAKNIQYF. Combining the CDR3 with reference TRBV2 and TRBJ2-4 gives the whole variable domain EPEVTQTPSHQVTQMGQEVILRCVPISNHLYFYWYRQILGQKVEFLVSFYNNEISEKSEIFDDQFSVERPDGSNFTLKIRSTKLEDSAMYFCASRGDIAKNIQYFGAGTRLSVL.

The chain joins TRBV6-5 to TRBJ2-7; 7 bases map to TRBD2. The junction had 7 bases not matched to a gene; V was cut back by 8 bases and J by 3 bases. The V gene's germline CDR1 is MNHEY and CDR2 SVGAGI. CDR3 size: 13 residues. The CDR3 here is CASQRGSHYEQYF. In nucleotides, the CDR3 is TGTGCCAGCCAGCGGGGCTCGCACTACGAGCAGTACTTC.

This chain connects TRBV9 to TRBJ1-2; tentative D call: TRBD1 (6 bases). CDR1 SGDLS and CDR2 YYNGEE come from the germline V gene. Trimming took 0 bases from V and 4 from J, leaving 7 bases between them. This CDR3 has 13 residues. This chain's CDR3 is CASSVGGPYGYTF. For the CDR3, the DNA is TGTGCCAGCAGCGTAGGGGGGCCCTATGGCTACACCTTC.

The V gene is TRBV27, the J gene TRBJ1-2; D is perhaps TRBD1 (5 bases). Looked up from germline, CDR1 is MNHEY and CDR2 is SMNVEV (reference sequence). The CDR3 is made up of 13 amino acids. V was trimmed by 4 bases and J by 5 bases, leaving 11 bases between them. CDR3 residues: CASSSGNRYGYTF. The CDR3 DNA follows: TGTGCCAGCAGTTCAGGGAATAGGTATGGCTACACCTTC.

The V and J genes are TRBV9 and TRBJ2-1; D is perhaps TRBD2 (5 bases). This CDR3 region has 13 residues. V lost 6 bases, J lost 6 bases, and 13 bases lay in between. Per the germline V gene, CDR1 is SGDLS and CDR2 is YYNGEE. The CDR3 region has the DNA TGTGCCAGCAAGGAGAGACTAACCAATGAGCAGTTCTTC. This translates into CASKERLTNEQFF.

The gene calls are TRBV5-8 and TRBJ2-1, with D tentatively TRBD2 (5 bases). V gave up 5 bases and J gave up 0 bases, with 15 bases separating them. CDR1 and CDR2 (germline): SGHTS, YDEGEE. The CDR3 runs 16 residues. DNA of the CDR3: TGTGCCAGCAGAGCAGCTAGCCCCTTCTCCTACAATGAGCAGTTCTTC. It encodes CASRAASPFSYNEQFF. Using reference TRBV5-8 and TRBJ2-1 for the parts outside the CDR3, the full variable domain is EAGVTQSPTHLIKTRGQQATLRCSPISGHTSVYWYQQALGLGLQFLLWYDEGEERNRGNFPPRFSGRQFPNYSSELNVNALELEDSALYLCASRAASPFSYNEQFFGPGTRLTVL.

This chain joins TRBV4-2 and TRBJ2-1; 14 nucleotides agree with TRBD2. Germline assignment: CDR1 LGHNA and CDR2 YNFKEQ. The V gene end was trimmed by 4 bases and the J gene end by 9 bases; junction bases not matched to a gene: 5. This CDR3 region has 15 residues. In DNA form, the CDR3 reads TGTGCCAGCAGCCCGGGACTAGCGGGAGAGGCTGAGCAGTTCTTC. Protein: CASSPGLAGEAEQFF.

Comment on this clone: The junction departs from the called germline gene at one end, perhaps through a read error. This chain joins TRBV9 and TRBJ1-3; 7 nucleotides agree with TRBD1. The CDR3 contains 16 residues. Germline CDR1 and CDR2: SGDLS and YYNGEE. This CDR3 is CASSVGAGGLGKTIYF. The DNA for the CDR3 is TGTGCCAGCAGCGTAGGGGCAGGGGGATTGGGAAAGACCATATATTTT.

This clone was counted once. The chain joins TRBV7-2 to TRBJ2-5; 9 positions agree with TRBD2. Trimming took 5 bases from V and 3 from J; bases not matched to a gene: 7. Germline V gene data show CDR1 as SGHTA and CDR2 as FQGNSA. This CDR3 is 15 amino acids long. The CDR3 region has the DNA TGTGCCAGCAGCCGGGCGGGGGGGTCGGAAGAGACCCAGTACTTC. Its protein product is CASSRAGGSEETQYF.

This clone was seen a handful of times. This chain uses TRBV7-2 with TRBJ1-1; D unclear. V lost 4 bases and J 2 bases, leaving 14 bases between the germline ends. The germline gives CDR1 SGHTA, CDR2 FQGNSA. The CDR3 is made up of 15 amino acids. The CDR3 coding sequence is TGTGCCAGCAGCTCCCGACCCCGACAAAACACTGAAGCTTTCTTT. Translating gives CASSSRPRQNTEAFF.

V usage is TRBV19 and J usage is TRBJ2-5, with 12 bases matching TRBD2. V was pared by 9 bases and J by 1 base, with 9 bases of the junction left unmatched. Germline CDR1 reads LNHDA; CDR2 reads SQIVND (reference sequence). The length of the CDR3 is 16 residues. CDR3 in DNA: TGTGCCAGCAAAAGACTAGCGGGAGTTCCCCAAGAGACCCAGTACTTC. This gives the protein CASKRLAGVPQETQYF.

The chain joins TRBV18 to TRBJ2-5, with TRBD2 as a possible D gene (6 bases). V shed 1 base and J shed 1 base, with 13 bases lying between them. CDR3 length: 16 residues. CDR1 is KGHSH and CDR2 is LQKENI in the germline V gene. CDR3 DNA sequence: TGTGCCAGCTCACCACAGTTGGGGGGTCCCCAAGAGACCCAGTACTTC. This translates into CASSPQLGGPQETQYF. Filled out from reference TRBV18 and TRBJ2-5, the complete variable domain reads NAGVMQNPRHLVRRRGQEARLRCSPMKGHSHVYWYRQLPEEGLKFMVYLQKENIIDESGMPKERFSAEFPKEGPSILRIQQVVRGDSAAYFCASSPQLGGPQETQYFGPGTRLLVL.

In the case of this clone: A read error may produce the germline difference seen at one junction end. The CDR3 region is CASSDRRTDTRYF. CDR3 nucleotides: TGTGCCAGCAGTGACAGACGCACAGATACGCGGTATTTT. The chain has TRBV2 and TRBJ2-3, with D unclear. Germline CDR1 is SNHLY and CDR2 is FYNNEI. CDR3 length: 13 residues.

The genes are TRBV5-4 and TRBJ2-3, with 7 bases that match TRBD2. The V segment lost 2 bases and the J segment 4 bases; nucleotides outside the gene matches: 10. The CDR3 loop spans 16 amino acids. The germline gives CDR1 SGHNT, CDR2 YYREEE (reference sequence). In nucleotides, the CDR3 is TGTGCCAGCAGCTTCCTAGCGGCAGGGTCGGCAGATACGCAGTATTTT. The encoded protein is CASSFLAAGSADTQYF.

This sequence joins TRBV2 and TRBJ2-5; 8 positions agree with TRBD2. There are 15 residues in the CDR3. V gave up 0 bases and J gave up 5 bases; unmatched junction bases: 5. From germline, CDR1 is SNHLY and CDR2 FYNNEI. This CDR3 is CASSEAREGVETQYF. Written as DNA, the CDR3 is TGTGCCAGCAGTGAAGCACGGGAGGGAGTGGAGACCCAGTACTTC.

This clone was seen only a few times. J is TRBJ2-2 and V is TRBV19, with 9 bases identical to TRBD2. The CDR3 spans 16 residues. With 0 bases clipped from V and 6 bases from J, the junction kept 5 bases outside the gene matches. Germline loops: CDR1 LNHDA, CDR2 SQIVND (reference sequence). For the CDR3, the DNA is TGTGCCAGTAGTATAGATCGGGCGGGAGGGCCCGGGGAGCTGTTTTTT. It encodes CASSIDRAGGPGELFF.